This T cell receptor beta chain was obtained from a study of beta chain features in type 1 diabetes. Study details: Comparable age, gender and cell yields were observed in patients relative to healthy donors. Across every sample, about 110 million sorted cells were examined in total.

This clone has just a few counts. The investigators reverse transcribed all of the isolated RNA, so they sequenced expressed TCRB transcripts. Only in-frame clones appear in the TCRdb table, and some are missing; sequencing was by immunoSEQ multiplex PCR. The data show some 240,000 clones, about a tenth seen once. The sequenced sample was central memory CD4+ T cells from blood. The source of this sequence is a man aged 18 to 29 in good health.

CDR3 sequence (DNA): TGTGCCAGCAGCTTAAGGCCTCCAGGAAGCGGGCCGCAGTATTTT. Protein sequence: CASSLRPPGSGPQYF. V is TRBV11-2 and J is TRBJ2-3; the D gene is possibly TRBD2 (6 bases). This CDR3 comprises 15 residues. V lost 2 bases, J lost 10 bases, and 19 bases lay in between. The germline V gene encodes CDR1 SGHAT and CDR2 FQNNGV.